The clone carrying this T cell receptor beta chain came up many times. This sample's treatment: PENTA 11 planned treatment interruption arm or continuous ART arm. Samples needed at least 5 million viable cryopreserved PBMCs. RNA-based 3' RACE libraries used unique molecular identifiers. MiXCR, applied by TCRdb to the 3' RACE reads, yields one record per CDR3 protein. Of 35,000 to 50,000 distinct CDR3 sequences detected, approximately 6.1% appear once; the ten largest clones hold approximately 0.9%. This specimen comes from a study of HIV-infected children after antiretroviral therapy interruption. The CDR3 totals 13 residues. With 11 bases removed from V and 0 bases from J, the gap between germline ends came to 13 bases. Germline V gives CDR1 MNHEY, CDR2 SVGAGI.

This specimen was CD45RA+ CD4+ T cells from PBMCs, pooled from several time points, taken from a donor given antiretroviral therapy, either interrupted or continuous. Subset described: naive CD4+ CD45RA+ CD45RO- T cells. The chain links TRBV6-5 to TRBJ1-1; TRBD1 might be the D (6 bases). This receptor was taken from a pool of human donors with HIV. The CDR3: CAAQGTMNTEAFF. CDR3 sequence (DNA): TGTGCCGCCCAGGGGACCATGAACACTGAAGCTTTCTTT.